The 17 T cell receptor beta chains below were found in one sample sequenced in a study of T cell responses to AZD1222 COVID-19 vaccine. The table came from immunoSEQ multiplex PCR; TCRdb's copy has only in-frame clones and leaves some out. The sample records 55,000 to 80,000 clones, around three quarters being singletons. Here the sequenced sample was peripheral blood, taken on day 0 of AZD1222 vaccination. The receptors come from an adult in good health.

J is TRBJ2-7 and V is TRBV5-4; D is possibly TRBD2 (6 bases). V dropped 0 bases and J dropped 5 bases, with 15 bases sitting between them. The CDR3 runs 15 residues. CDR1 is SGHNT and CDR2 is YYREEE in the germline V gene (reference sequence). CDR3 protein: CASSLDRGRNDEQYF. The CDR3 nucleotides are TGTGCCAGCAGCTTGGATCGGGGGAGGAACGACGAGCAGTACTTC. The full variable domain, completed using reference TRBV5-4 and TRBJ2-7, is ETGVTQSPTHLIKTRGQQVTLRCSSQSGHNTVSWYQQALGQGPQFIFQYYREEENGRGNFPPRFSGLQFPNYSSELNVNALELDDSALYLCASSLDRGRNDEQYFGPGTRLTVT.

The chain employs TRBV7-8 and TRBJ1-2; 9 bases fit TRBD1. The germline gives CDR1 SGHVS, CDR2 FQNEAQ. Losses at the gene ends were 1 base for V and 4 bases for J; bases not matched to a gene: 7. The CDR3 runs to 16 residues. The CDR3 protein is CASSLVGPTGGYGYTF. The CDR3 DNA is TGTGCCAGCAGCTTAGTAGGTCCGACAGGGGGCTATGGCTACACCTTC.

The chain employs TRBV7-6 and TRBJ1-5, with 7 bases matching TRBD1. CDR1 SGHVS and CDR2 FNYEAQ come from the germline V gene. The CDR3 length is 16 residues. Unmatched junction bases numbered 4, after V lost 1 base and J lost 1 base. The chain's CDR3 is CASSLGQGVSNQPQHF. In DNA form, the CDR3 reads TGTGCCAGCAGCTTAGGACAGGGAGTAAGCAATCAGCCCCAGCATTTT.

The chain carries TRBV30 and TRBJ1-5; 7 bases are a match to TRBD1. V dropped 0 bases and J dropped 7; count of bases not matched to a gene: 3. The CDR3 contains 13 residues. Germline lookup yields CDR1 GTSNPN and CDR2 SVGIG (reference sequence). The CDR3 region has the DNA TGTGCCTGGAGTGTAACAGGGGTGCAGCCCCAGCATTTT. Its translation: CAWSVTGVQPQHF.

CDR3 protein: CASSLGRGYTF. For the CDR3, the DNA is TGTGCCAGCAGCTTGGGCAGGGGCTACACCTTC. This chain connects TRBV11-2 to TRBJ1-2; no firm D call. From germline, CDR1 is SGHAT and CDR2 FQNNGV. The CDR3 has 11 amino acids. Trimming cost V 3 bases and J 8 bases, with 7 bases left between them.

The V and J genes are TRBV9 and TRBJ1-4, with D possibly being TRBD1 (5 bases). Germline assignment: CDR1 SGDLS and CDR2 YYNGEE. Between the trimmed V and J ends, which lost 0 bases and 6 bases, there was a span of 9 bases. This CDR3 contains 14 residues. The CDR3 DNA sequence: TGTGCCAGCAGCGTAGCACAGGTCCATGAAAAACTGTTTTTT. Protein: CASSVAQVHEKLFF.

The V gene is TRBV5-1, the J gene TRBJ2-7; 7 nucleotides agree with TRBD1. This CDR3 has 17 residues. The germline V gene has CDR1 SGHRS and CDR2 YFSETQ. Losses at the gene ends were 4 bases for V and 2 bases for J; bases not matched to a gene: 15. The DNA for the CDR3 is TGCGCCAGCAGCCCGAGCGTTAACAGGGGAACAACCTACGAGCAGTACTTC. Translating gives CASSPSVNRGTTYEQYF.

The V gene is TRBV27, the J gene TRBJ2-7, with 8 bases aligning to TRBD2. Germline CDR1 reads MNHEY; CDR2 reads SMNVEV (reference sequence). The V gene end was trimmed by 8 bases and the J gene end by 3 bases; junction bases not matched to a gene: 15. The CDR3 runs 16 residues. This chain's CDR3 is CASGSVSRGGIYEQYF. The CDR3, as DNA: TGTGCCAGCGGCTCTGTTTCCCGGGGGGGCATCTACGAGCAGTACTTC.

This rearrangement joins TRBV5-1 to TRBJ1-3; D may be TRBD1 (5 bases). V lost 0 bases to trimming and J lost 3 bases, with 13 bases between them. This CDR3 region has 16 residues. The germline V gene encodes CDR1 SGHRS and CDR2 YFSETQ. The CDR3: CASSLEQVASGNTIYF. In nucleotides, the CDR3 is TGCGCCAGCAGCTTGGAACAGGTTGCGAGTGGAAACACCATATATTTT.

The J gene is TRBJ1-5, the V gene TRBV7-2, with TRBD1 matching over 7 bases. CDR3 size: 16 residues. The junction had 9 bases not matched to a gene; V was cut back by 4 bases and J by 3 bases. Germline loops: CDR1 SGHTA, CDR2 FQGNSA. CDR3 nucleotide sequence: TGTGCCAGCAGCTCCGATGGGACAGTAATCAATCAGCCCCAGCATTTT. Translation: CASSSDGTVINQPQHF.

This chain connects TRBV9 to TRBJ2-3; a possible D gene is TRBD1 (6 bases). Looked up from germline, CDR1 is SGDLS and CDR2 is YYNGEE. Trimming shortened V by 1 base and J by 3 bases, and 12 bases separated the two germline ends. CDR3 length equals 15 residues. The CDR3 sequence is CASSVYAGETDTQYF. The CDR3, as DNA: TGTGCCAGCAGCGTATATGCAGGGGAAACAGATACGCAGTATTTT.

This clone was recorded a few times. V usage is TRBV19 and J usage is TRBJ1-2, with D perhaps TRBD1 (5 bases). This CDR3 is built from 14 residues. The germline V gene encodes CDR1 LNHDA and CDR2 SQIVND (reference sequence). V was pared by 3 bases and J by 8 bases, with 16 bases between. Here the CDR3 reads CASSIGEGMGGYTF. CDR3 coding DNA: TGTGCCAGTAGTATCGGTGAGGGGATGGGCGGCTACACCTTC.

The V gene is TRBV11-3, the J gene TRBJ2-3; TRBD2 might be the D (7 bases). V was shortened by 0 bases and J by 4 bases, with 14 bases between the two germline ends. The CDR3 covers 16 residues. Germline V gives CDR1 SGHNT, CDR2 YENEEA. For the CDR3, the DNA is TGTGCCAGCAGCTTAGAAGGGGGGGGCCTTTCAGATACGCAGTATTTT. This gives the protein CASSLEGGGLSDTQYF.

The rearrangement uses TRBV6-5 and TRBJ2-7; 7 bases map to TRBD2. The germline V gene has CDR1 MNHEY and CDR2 SVGAGI. V trimming: 0 bases; J trimming: 3 bases; junction bases outside the gene matches: 5. The CDR3 runs to 15 residues. Here the CDR3 reads CASSYSGGDLYEQYF. Here the CDR3 DNA reads TGTGCCAGCAGTTACTCGGGGGGGGACCTCTACGAGCAGTACTTC.

This clone occurred a few times. V and J are TRBV10-3 and TRBJ1-1, with no clear D. CDR1 is ENHRY, CDR2 SYGVKD, per germline. The CDR3 spans 13 residues. V shed 2 bases and J shed 3 bases, with 7 bases lying between them. The CDR3 DNA sequence: TGTGCCATCAGTGAGGATAGCGACACTGAAGCTTTCTTT. Residues: CAISEDSDTEAFF.

The chain couples TRBV4-1 to TRBJ2-1; D is perhaps TRBD1 (5 bases). The CDR3 consists of 15 residues. CDR1 and CDR2 from the germline V gene are MGHRA and YSYEKL. Trimming took off 6 bases at V and 7 bases at J, with 19 bases between the two ends. The CDR3 nucleotides read TGCGCCAGCAGTCCAATCGAACAGGTTAAGAATGAGCAGTTCTTC. It is translated as CASSPIEQVKNEQFF.

J is TRBJ2-7 and V is TRBV15; no clear D. The CDR3 is 12 residues long. Germline CDR1 LNHNV, CDR2 YYDKDF (reference sequence). Trimming cost V 6 bases and J 3 bases, with 9 bases left between them. The CDR3 region is CATSGRFYEQYF. The CDR3 DNA reads TGTGCCACCAGTGGACGGTTCTACGAGCAGTACTTC.